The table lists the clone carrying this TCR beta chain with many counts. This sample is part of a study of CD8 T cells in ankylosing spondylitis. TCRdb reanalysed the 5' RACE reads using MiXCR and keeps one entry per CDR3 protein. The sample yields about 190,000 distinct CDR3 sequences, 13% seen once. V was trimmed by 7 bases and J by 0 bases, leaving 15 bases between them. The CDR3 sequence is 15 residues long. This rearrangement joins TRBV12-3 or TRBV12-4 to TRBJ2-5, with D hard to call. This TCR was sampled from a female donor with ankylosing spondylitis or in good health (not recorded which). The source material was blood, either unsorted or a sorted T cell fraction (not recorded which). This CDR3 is CASTHNRRHQETQYF. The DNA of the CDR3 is TGTGCCAGCACCCACAACCGGCGGCACCAAGAGACCCAGTACTTC.